The rows below give T cell receptor beta chains drawn from one sample of a study of neurological immune-mediated disorders. TCRdb reanalysed the 5' RACE reads using MiXCR and keeps one entry per CDR3 protein. This table holds 55,000 to 65,000 distinct CDR3 sequences, about 11% found once. The specimen sequenced was PBMCs. These receptors all come from a male donor with HTLV-1-associated myelopathy (HAM/TSP). Both conserved end residues are part of each CDR3. The D gene is left open where the match is weak. Rows may omit the clone size; those that give it use once, few, many or a size class.

DNA	CDR3	D	V	J	size
TGCAGCGTTGGGATGGGGGAGAAAGAGACCCAGTACTTC	CSVGMGEKETQYF	-	TRBV29-1	TRBJ2-5	many
TGTGCCAGCAGCTTAGCCCGGGGGAGCTCCTACAATGAGCAGTTCTTC	CASSLARGSSYNEQFF	-	TRBV7-9	TRBJ2-1	many
TGTGCCAGCAGTTTAAGAGCCCAGGTAGCTTTCTTT	CASSLRAQVAFF	-	TRBV12-3/TRBV12-4	TRBJ1-1	many
TGTGCCAGCAACACCGGGACTCACCAAGAGACCCAGTACTTC	CASNTGTHQETQYF	-	TRBV7-6	TRBJ2-5	many
TGCGCCAGCAGCCCCACTCCCGGGCGCACAGATACGCAGTATTTT	CASSPTPGRTDTQYF	-	TRBV5-1	TRBJ2-3	many
TGCGCCAGCAGTGCCTCACTAGCGGGGTATTCCCACGAGCAGTACTTC	CASSASLAGYSHEQYF	TRBD2	TRBV10-1	TRBJ2-7	-
TGCAGCGTTTCCCCTGACAGCACAGATACGCAGTATTTT	CSVSPDSTDTQYF	-	TRBV29-1	TRBJ2-3	many
TGCGCCAGCAGCATCGGACAGCTGCATACTGAAGCTTTCTTT	CASSIGQLHTEAFF	-	TRBV5-1	TRBJ1-1	many
TGTGCCAGCAGGGAGCCTAGTTCACCCCTCCACTTT	CASREPSSPLHF	-	TRBV7-2	TRBJ1-6	many
TGCGCCAGCAGCTTGGCGCCCCAGAGCTCCTACAATGAGCAGTTCTTC	CASSLAPQSSYNEQFF	-	TRBV5-1	TRBJ2-1	few
TGCAGTGCTAGAGGTCCCAGCGGGGGGGGGCAAGATCAGTTCTTC	CSARGPSGGGQDQFF	TRBD2	TRBV20-1	TRBJ2-1	-
TGTGCCAGTAGTATGCAAGGGACCAGTCACACAGATACGCAGTATTTT	CASSMQGTSHTDTQYF	-	TRBV19	TRBJ2-3	many
TGCGCCAGCAGCTGGGACAGGTACTACGAGCAGTACTTC	CASSWDRYYEQYF	TRBD1	TRBV5-1	TRBJ2-7	many
TGCGCCAGCAGCTTGGAAGCAAACTATGGCTACACCTTC	CASSLEANYGYTF	-	TRBV5-1	TRBJ1-2	many
TGTGCCAGCAGCTTCGGACTAGACACAGATACGCAGTATTTT	CASSFGLDTDTQYF	TRBD2	TRBV7-2	TRBJ2-3	many
TGTGCCAGCAGCTTTGACATCTGGGGGGCCTACAATGAGCAGTTCTTC	CASSFDIWGAYNEQFF	-	TRBV7-2	TRBJ2-1	many
TGCAGCGTGGGGGGACAGGGGCGAGGCTACACCTTC	CSVGGQGRGYTF	TRBD1	TRBV29-1	TRBJ1-2	many
TGTGCCAGCGATGACACCGGGGAGCTGTTTTTT	CASDDTGELFF	-	TRBV7-8	TRBJ2-2	many
TGCAGCGCCTGGGGTACAGAAACCCAAGAGACCCAGTACTTC	CSAWGTETQETQYF	-	TRBV29-1	TRBJ2-5	many
TGCAGTGCTAGATTAGGAGTGGGTGAGCAGTTCTTC	CSARLGVGEQFF	-	TRBV20-1	TRBJ2-1	many
TGTGCCAGCAGCGCGCCGGGGGAACTACGCGAGCAGTACTTC	CASSAPGELREQYF	-	TRBV3-1	TRBJ2-7	many
TGCAGTGCCAAGACAGGGAGGATGAACACTGAAGCTTTCTTT	CSAKTGRMNTEAFF	TRBD1	TRBV20-1	TRBJ1-1	many
TGTGCCAGCAGCGTAGGTGGACAGGGGGCCAGCGAGCAGTACTTC	CASSVGGQGASEQYF	TRBD1	TRBV9	TRBJ2-7	many
TGTGCCAGCAGGCCTGGGGCTGTAACTGAAAAACTGTTTTTT	CASRPGAVTEKLFF	-	TRBV6-5	TRBJ1-4	many
TGCGCCAGCAGCTTGTCGGCTTACCATCAAGAGACCCAGTACTTC	CASSLSAYHQETQYF	-	TRBV5-1	TRBJ2-5	many
TGCGCCAGCAGCTCGGGACAGGGACCTTTAGAGACCCAGTACTTC	CASSSGQGPLETQYF	TRBD1	TRBV5-1	TRBJ2-5	many
TGCAGTGCTAGTGTACAGGGGCCGAACTATGGCTACACCTTC	CSASVQGPNYGYTF	TRBD1	TRBV20-1	TRBJ1-2	many
TGCGCCAGCAGCGTGACTAGCGGGGCTCTTGGAGAGACCCAGTACTTC	CASSVTSGALGETQYF	TRBD2	TRBV5-1	TRBJ2-5	many
TGTGCCAGCAGCATAGCCCCCATCGGCGAGCAGTACTTC	CASSIAPIGEQYF	-	TRBV11-3	TRBJ2-7	many
TGTGCCAGCAGCTTCCGCAGTAACAATGAGCAGTTCTTC	CASSFRSNNEQFF	-	TRBV7-8	TRBJ2-1	many
TGTGCCAGCAGCCTCCACGACGGCAGCATAAGCTCCTACGAGCAGTACTTC	CASSLHDGSISSYEQYF	-	TRBV3-1	TRBJ2-7	many
TGCGCCAGCAGCTTGGGGGACAGGGGAAACGCTTTCTTT	CASSLGDRGNAFF	TRBD1	TRBV5-1	TRBJ1-1	many